The clone carrying this TCR beta chain was seen only once. The antigen is undetermined. These data belong to a study of blood T cells in healthy people across ages. General study findings and limits: Significant beta diversity loss was already apparent by age roughly 44, declining roughly linearly. Fewer expanded clones and more diversity marked long-lived versus aged donors.

Through a sample-barcoded 5' primer and a J-beta primer mix, a second PCR was run for roughly 6 to 12 cycles. One entry per CDR3 protein results from TCRdb running MiXCR on the 5' RACE reads. This table holds 980,000 or so distinct CDR3 sequences, around 49% found once. Per-sample yields of isolated PBMCs were at least 7 million. Germline assignment: CDR1 DFQATT and CDR2 SNEGSKA (reference sequence). CDR3 length equals 14 residues. Trimming removed 0 bases from V and 4 bases from J, with 10 bases in between. The source is a man aged 25 to 40 in good health. Sequencing used blood. This chain joins TRBV20-1 and TRBJ1-5; D perhaps matches TRBD1 (5 bases). CDR3 amino acids: CSARDPRVNQPQHF. As DNA, the CDR3 is TGCAGTGCTAGAGATCCCAGGGTGAATCAGCCCCAGCATTTT.